The 9 T cell receptor beta chains below were found in one sample sequenced in a study of molecular identifiers for immune sequencing clone quantification. TCRdb processed the PCR reads anew with MiXCR; each CDR3 protein has one entry. The table has a few hundred thousand distinct CDR3 sequences, around 23% seen once; the top ten hold 0.76%. Sequencing used naive CD8+ T cells from blood, with Jurkat cell RNA spiked in. The subset is: FACS-sorted CD8+CD4-CCR7+CD45RA+ naive T cells. The receptor set was obtained from a human donor in good health. Some libraries in this study had Jurkat cell RNA spiked in.

The table lists this clonotype with many counts. The V call is TRBV20-1, the J call TRBJ2-3; TRBD2 might be the D (6 bases). Germline assignment: CDR1 DFQATT and CDR2 SNEGSKA (reference sequence). The CDR3 runs 18 residues. V lost 3 bases and J 0 bases, leaving 22 bases between the germline ends. CDR3 in amino acids: CSASFAGNVILSTDTQYF. In DNA form, the CDR3 reads TGCAGTGCTAGTTTTGCGGGAAACGTAATACTTAGCACAGATACGCAGTATTTT.

This rearrangement joins TRBV6-2 or TRBV6-3 to TRBJ2-3; 10 bases are shared with TRBD1. Trimming removed 6 bases from V and 3 bases from J; junction bases left unmatched: 3. Germline CDR1 is MNHEY and CDR2 is SVGEGT. The length of the CDR3 is 14 residues. The DNA for the CDR3 is TGTGCCAGCAGCGGGACAGGGGATACAGATACGCAGTATTTT. Protein sequence: CASSGTGDTDTQYF.

This clonotype was detected a few times. The chain uses TRBV6-2 or TRBV6-3 and TRBJ2-1, with D tentatively TRBD1 (6 bases). The CDR3 spans 14 residues. Trimming stripped 6 bases from V and 16 bases from J, with 25 bases between. Germline CDR1 and CDR2: MNHEY and SVGEGT. The CDR3 reads CASSLTSGTTTSFF. CDR3 coding DNA: TGTGCCAGCAGCCTAACCTCGGGGACAACGACTTCCTTCTTC.

This clonotype was seen more than once but under ten times. CDR3 region: CASSQDAASGGYYEQYF. The DNA for the CDR3 is TGCGCCAGCAGCCAAGATGCGGCCAGCGGGGGGTACTACGAGCAGTACTTC. V gene TRBV4-3 combines with J gene TRBJ2-7, with 9 bases that match TRBD2. With 0 bases clipped from V and 3 bases from J, the junction kept 9 bases outside the gene matches. This CDR3 region has 17 residues. Germline CDR1 LGHNA, CDR2 YSLEER.

This clonotype was recorded at least ten times. This chain joins TRBV28 and TRBJ2-7; D unclear. This CDR3 contains 14 residues. V lost 5 bases to trimming and J lost 0 bases, with 11 bases between them. Looked up from germline, CDR1 is MDHEN and CDR2 is SYDVKM. CDR3 region: CASSTRPNSYEQYF. The CDR3 DNA follows: TGTGCCAGCAGTACCCGACCAAACTCCTACGAGCAGTACTTC.

The chain joins TRBV28 to TRBJ2-7; tentative D call: TRBD2 (5 bases). This CDR3 comprises 13 residues. Between the trimmed V and J ends, which lost 3 bases and 3 bases, there was a span of 9 bases. Germline-derived CDR1 and CDR2 are MDHEN and SYDVKM. The CDR3 region has the DNA TGTGCCAGCAGTTTGGGGAGCTTCTACGAGCAGTACTTC. Translating it yields CASSLGSFYEQYF. The entire variable domain, with the rest obtained from reference TRBV28 and TRBJ2-7, is as follows: DVKVTQSSRYLVKRTGEKVFLECVQDMDHENMFWYRQDPGLGLRLIYFSYDVKMKEKGDIPEGYSVSREKKERFSLILESASTNQTSMYLCASSLGSFYEQYFGPGTRLTVT.

This sequence joins TRBV9 and TRBJ2-5; no clear D gene. The CDR3 length is 14 residues. The V end was cut by 0 bases, the J end by 1 base, with 7 bases between. Germline values: CDR1 SGDLS, CDR2 YYNGEE. Here the CDR3 reads CASSVEVLQETQYF. CDR3 bases: TGTGCCAGCAGCGTAGAGGTACTCCAAGAGACCCAGTACTTC.

This clonotype was seen ten or more times. This chain joins TRBV4-1 and TRBJ2-3; D ambiguous. The CDR3 spans 15 residues. The germline CDR1 and CDR2 sequences are MGHRA and YSYEKL. Trimming removed 3 bases from V and 3 bases from J, with 13 bases in between. This chain's CDR3 is CASSQMSGETDTQYF. CDR3 bases: TGCGCCAGCAGCCAGATGTCAGGTGAAACAGATACGCAGTATTTT.

Concerning this clonotype: This may stem from a read error, because a much larger clone lies one nucleotide away. The chain carries TRBV2 and TRBJ2-7; D is perhaps TRBD1 or TRBD2 (9 bases each). Germline lookup yields CDR1 SNHLY and CDR2 FYNNEI. CDR3 size: 18 residues. CDR3 amino acids: CASAPKTGGLAGSYKQYF. CDR3 coding DNA: TGTGCCAGCGCCCCCAAGACAGGGGGGCTAGCGGGGTCCTACAAGCAGTACTTC.